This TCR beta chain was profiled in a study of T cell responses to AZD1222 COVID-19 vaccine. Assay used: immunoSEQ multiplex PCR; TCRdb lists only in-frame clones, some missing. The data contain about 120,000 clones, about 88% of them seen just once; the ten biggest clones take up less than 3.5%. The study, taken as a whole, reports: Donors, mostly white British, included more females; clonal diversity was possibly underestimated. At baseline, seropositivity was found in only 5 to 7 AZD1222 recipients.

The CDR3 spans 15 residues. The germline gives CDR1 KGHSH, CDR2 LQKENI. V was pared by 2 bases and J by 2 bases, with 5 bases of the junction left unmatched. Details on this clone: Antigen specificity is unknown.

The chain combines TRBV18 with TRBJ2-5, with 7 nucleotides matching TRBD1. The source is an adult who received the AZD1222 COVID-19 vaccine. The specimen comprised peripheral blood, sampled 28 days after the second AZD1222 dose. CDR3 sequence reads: CASSPRGRGQETQYF. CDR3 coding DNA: TGTGCCAGCTCACCAAGAGGCAGGGGGCAAGAGACCCAGTACTTC. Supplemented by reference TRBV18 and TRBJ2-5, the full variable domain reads NAGVMQNPRHLVRRRGQEARLRCSPMKGHSHVYWYRQLPEEGLKFMVYLQKENIIDESGMPKERFSAEFPKEGPSILRIQQVVRGDSAAYFCASSPRGRGQETQYFGPGTRLLVL.